This TCR beta chain was documented in a study of blood T cells in healthy people across ages. Together with a sample-barcoded 5' primer, a J-beta primer mix was included in a second PCR lasting roughly 6 to 12 cycles. TCRdb fed the 5' RACE reads into MiXCR, producing one record per CDR3 protein. Here the sample spans 550,000 to 800,000 distinct CDR3 sequences, 20% to 25% being singletons. The CDR3 loop spans 13 amino acids. V lost 1 base and J 7 bases, leaving 8 bases between the germline ends. CDR1 and CDR2 (germline): LGHDT, YNNKEL (reference sequence). This clonotype came up a few times. The chain uses TRBV3-1 and TRBJ1-5; D unclear. Sample: blood. This receptor was taken from a man aged 70-80 years in good health. The CDR3 nucleotides read TGTGCCAGCAGCCAAGGGGAGCGACAGCCCCAGCATTTT. Its translation: CASSQGERQPQHF.